These T cell receptor beta chains were read from a single sample in a study of PD-1 blockade in classical Hodgkin lymphoma. Some clones are missing from TCRdb's copy, which holds only in-frame ones; the method was immunoSEQ multiplex PCR. This sample yields almost 85,000 clones, of which roughly 90% are seen a single time; approximately 22% belongs to the top ten. The sample was peripheral blood mononuclear cells (PBMCs), taken at baseline. The receptors were sampled from a human donor with classical Hodgkin lymphoma. Both conserved end residues are part of each CDR3. D genes are given only for firm matches. Some rows have no size entry. The others give once, few or many, or a class for an expanded clone.

TRBD1	TRBV5-1	.	TRBJ2-7	CASSLGRTGYEQYF	TGCGCCAGCAGCTTGGGGAGGACAGGCTACGAGCAGTACTTC
.	TRBV28	.	TRBJ1-4	CASSLYEKLFF	TGTGCCAGCAGTTTATATGAAAAACTGTTTTTT
.	TRBV19	.	TRBJ1-4	CASTKDGEKLFF	TGTGCCAGTACTAAAGACGGTGAAAAACTGTTTTTT
.	TRBV7-2	.	TRBJ2-7	CASSRFEGTYEQYF	TGTGCCAGCAGCCGCTTTGAGGGCACTTACGAGCAGTACTTC
TRBD2	TRBV25-1	few	TRBJ2-5	CASSEPTSGQETQYF	TGTGCCAGCAGTGAACCTACTAGCGGCCAAGAGACCCAGTACTTC
.	TRBV29-1	.	TRBJ1-4	CSVSVGTAQLGEKLFF	TGCAGCGTTTCAGTCGGGACGGCGCAATTGGGGGAAAAACTGTTTTTT
TRBD1	TRBV6-1	.	TRBJ1-2	CASSDRGLWYGYTF	TGTGCCAGCAGTGATAGGGGGCTTTGGTATGGCTACACCTTC
.	TRBV4-1	few	TRBJ1-1	CASSQVYGGASEAFF	TGCGCCAGCAGCCAAGTATATGGAGGGGCGTCTGAAGCTTTCTTT
TRBD2	TRBV7-9	.	TRBJ2-7	CASSSHPRGEGYEQYF	TGTGCCAGCAGCTCCCACCCACGGGGGGAGGGCTACGAGCAGTACTTC
.	TRBV28	.	TRBJ1-5	CASSIPLIYSNQPQHF	TGTGCCAGCAGTATTCCCCTTATTTATAGCAATCAGCCCCAGCATTTT
.	TRBV14	.	TRBJ1-1	CASSQDGATEAFF	TGTGCCAGCAGCCAAGACGGGGCCACTGAAGCTTTCTTT
.	TRBV5-6	few	TRBJ2-2	CASSWGLNTGELFF	TGTGCCAGCAGCTGGGGACTTAACACCGGGGAGCTGTTTTTT
.	TRBV14	.	TRBJ2-7	CASSQGVNIYEQYF	TGTGCCAGCAGCCAAGGAGTAAATATTTACGAGCAGTACTTC
TRBD2	TRBV11-2	few	TRBJ2-7	CASSYTSGKYEQYF	TGTGCCAGCAGCTACACTAGCGGGAAATACGAGCAGTACTTC
.	TRBV20-1	.	TRBJ1-5	CSASGGQPQHF	TGCAGTGCTAGCGGAGGGCAGCCCCAGCATTTT
.	TRBV10-1	.	TRBJ2-3	CASSEWRGTDTQYF	TGCGCCAGCAGTGAGTGGCGCGGCACAGATACGCAGTATTTT
.	TRBV18	.	TRBJ1-1	CASSASARPWGRGAEAFF	TGTGCCAGCTCCGCTAGCGCCCGACCCTGGGGTAGGGGCGCGGAAGCTTTCTTT
TRBD2	TRBV7-9	.	TRBJ2-7	CASSLSAGAYEQYF	TGTGCCAGCAGCTTATCAGCGGGAGCCTACGAGCAGTACTTC
.	TRBV9	.	TRBJ1-1	CASSAKYGALNTEAFF	TGTGCCAGCAGCGCAAAGTACGGAGCGCTTAACACTGAAGCTTTCTTT
.	TRBV28	.	TRBJ2-2	CASQAAGESTGELFF	TGTGCCAGTCAAGCGGCAGGGGAGAGCACCGGGGAGCTGTTTTTT
TRBD1	TRBV2	.	TRBJ1-1	CASSERQGARNTEAFF	TGTGCCAGCAGTGAAAGGCAGGGGGCGCGGAACACTGAAGCTTTCTTT
.	TRBV7-2	.	TRBJ2-1	CASSHGAYEQFF	TGTGCCAGCAGCCATGGGGCGTATGAGCAGTTCTTC
.	TRBV6-5	medium-sized	TRBJ1-1	CASSYQGSTEAFF	TGTGCCAGCAGTTATCAGGGGAGCACTGAAGCTTTCTTT
.	TRBV5-6	.	TRBJ2-5	CASSLSRGTYQETQYF	TGTGCCAGCAGCTTGAGTCGGGGGACGTACCAAGAGACCCAGTACTTC
.	TRBV7-9	few	TRBJ1-1	CASSLSGLNTEAFF	TGTGCCAGCAGCTTATCCGGGCTGAACACTGAAGCTTTCTTT
.	TRBV27	.	TRBJ2-1	CASSLETHNEQFF	TGTGCCAGCAGTTTAGAGACGCACAATGAGCAGTTCTTC
.	TRBV27	.	TRBJ2-7	CASRAVPPGMAYEQYF	TGTGCCAGCAGGGCCGTGCCCCCGGGGATGGCCTACGAGCAGTACTTC
.	TRBV30	.	TRBJ2-1	CAWSFNEQFF	TGTGCCTGGAGTTTCAATGAGCAGTTCTTC
.	TRBV9	.	TRBJ1-3	CASSVAPAATSGNTIYF	TGTGCCAGCAGCGTAGCCCCGGCAGCGACCTCTGGAAACACCATATATTTT
.	TRBV19	.	TRBJ2-7	CASSIGLGGEQYF	TGTGCCAGTAGTATAGGACTAGGGGGCGAGCAGTACTTC
.	TRBV27	few	TRBJ1-1	CASSLRVGRLNTEAFF	TGTGCCAGCAGTTTAAGGGTCGGCCGGCTGAACACTGAAGCTTTCTTT
TRBD1	TRBV6-5	.	TRBJ1-5	CASSQGQTNQPQHF	TGTGCCAGCAGCCAGGGACAGACCAATCAGCCCCAGCATTTT
.	TRBV2	.	TRBJ2-5	CASTEGVPETQYF	TGTGCCAGCACCGAGGGTGTCCCAGAGACCCAGTACTTC
TRBD1	TRBV9	.	TRBJ2-3	CASSVGGGPTDTQYF	TGTGCCAGCAGCGTAGGAGGGGGCCCCACAGATACGCAGTATTTT
.	TRBV30	few	TRBJ1-3	CAWSPGQSGNTIYF	TGTGCCTGGAGCCCAGGACAGTCTGGAAACACCATATATTTT
.	TRBV4-2	once	TRBJ1-2	CASSQDGGRVWDGYTF	TGTGCCAGCAGCCAAGATGGGGGGAGAGTTTGGGATGGCTACACCTTC
.	TRBV12-2	.	TRBJ2-7	CASRLVDRLSYEQYF	TGTGCAAGTCGCTTAGTAGACAGGTTGTCCTACGAGCAGTACTTC
TRBD2	TRBV2	.	TRBJ2-5	CASSGTSGYKYF	TGTGCCAGCAGCGGGACTAGCGGGTATAAGTACTTC
.	TRBV6-1	.	TRBJ1-1	CASSERQVNTEAFF	TGTGCCAGCAGTGAAAGACAGGTCAACACTGAAGCTTTCTTT
.	TRBV6-1	.	TRBJ1-1	CASSEGRIQPTEAFF	TGTGCCAGCAGTGAGGGACGGATTCAACCCACTGAAGCTTTCTTT
.	TRBV7-7	.	TRBJ2-5	CASSLHGIETQYF	TGTGCTAGCAGCTTGCACGGGATAGAGACCCAGTACTTC
TRBD1	TRBV10-2	.	TRBJ2-7	CASRGTDQYF	TGCGCCAGCAGAGGGACAGACCAGTACTTC
TRBD1	TRBV25-1	.	TRBJ1-4	CASMMGQQPYGEKLFF	TGTGCCAGCATGATGGGACAGCAGCCTTATGGCGAAAAACTGTTTTTT
.	TRBV6-5	.	TRBJ1-4	CASRRDEKLFF	TGTGCCAGCCGGAGGGATGAAAAACTGTTTTTT
.	TRBV9	.	TRBJ1-1	CASSVNSARGTEAFF	TGTGCCAGCAGCGTAAACTCGGCGCGGGGCACTGAAGCTTTCTTT
.	TRBV27	.	TRBJ2-3	CASNHGAADTQYF	TGTGCCAGCAACCACGGGGCTGCGGATACGCAGTATTTT
.	TRBV6-5	.	TRBJ2-7	CASSYSIQGRPYEQYF	TGTGCCAGCAGTTACTCGATACAGGGCCGCCCCTACGAGCAGTACTTC
.	TRBV5-1	.	TRBJ1-1	CASSLEQVAEAFF	TGCGCCAGCAGCTTGGAACAGGTGGCTGAAGCTTTCTTT
.	TRBV6-1	.	TRBJ1-5	CASSEGPSNQPQHF	TGTGCCAGCAGTGAAGGTCCTAGCAATCAGCCCCAGCATTTT
.	TRBV13	once	TRBJ2-7	CASSLGAFYEQYF	TGTGCCAGCAGCTTAGGGGCTTTCTACGAGCAGTACTTC
.	TRBV5-4	.	TRBJ2-1	CASSLKKGVNEQFF	TGTGCCAGCAGCTTAAAAAAGGGTGTGAATGAGCAGTTCTTC
.	TRBV23-1	.	TRBJ2-7	CASASQGYEQYF	TGCGCCAGCGCCTCCCAGGGCTACGAGCAGTACTTC
.	TRBV28	.	TRBJ2-7	CASRTPTGTVEQYF	TGTGCCAGCAGAACACCTACAGGGACGGTCGAGCAGTACTTC
.	TRBV7-2	.	TRBJ2-7	CASSWRGPGYEQYF	TGTGCCAGCAGCTGGCGGGGCCCGGGCTACGAGCAGTACTTC
.	TRBV19	.	TRBJ2-3	CASSIGRADTQYF	TGTGCCAGTAGTATTGGACGAGCAGATACGCAGTATTTT
.	TRBV29-1	.	TRBJ1-2	CSVVWGYYGYTF	TGCAGCGTTGTCTGGGGTTACTATGGCTACACCTTC
TRBD1	TRBV6-6	few	TRBJ2-2	CASSYRTGMSGELFF	TGTGCCAGCAGTTACAGGACAGGGATGAGCGGGGAGCTGTTTTTT